This section outlines one T cell receptor (beta chain) sequence together with its context. This entry belongs to a study of cytomegalovirus exposure and HLA in healthy donors. Use of 60 Vbeta and 13 Jbeta primers characterized the PCR. Clones were sequenced by immunoSEQ multiplex PCR, and TCRdb holds only the in-frame ones, with some missing. The sample lists 180,000 or so clones, over 75% occurring once. CDR1 and CDR2 from the germline V gene are SGHTA and FQGNSA. Trimming stripped 6 bases from V and 3 bases from J, with 14 bases between. The CDR3 length is 14 residues. The sequenced sample was PBMCs. The receptor's source is a young woman in good health and CMV-seronegative. The V and J genes are TRBV7-2 and TRBJ1-2; D uncertain. CDR3 in amino acids: CASRPPGFYYGYTF. The CDR3 DNA reads TGTGCCAGCAGACCACCGGGGTTCTACTATGGCTACACCTTC.